The text below deals with one T cell receptor beta chain. No antigen is known for it. The donors were healthy bone marrow donors. The data originate from a study of cytomegalovirus exposure and HLA in healthy donors. From germline, CDR1 is MNHEY and CDR2 SMNVEV (reference sequence). This CDR3 has 15 residues. The ends lost 2 bases at V and 6 bases at J; junction bases unmatched: 6. 13 Jbeta primers and 60 Vbeta primers were used for the PCR. Measured with immunoSEQ multiplex PCR; TCRdb has only the in-frame clones, and not every one. Of 140,000 to 150,000 clones in the sample, approximately 82% were seen once. Notes on the study in general: Roughly uniform depth of sequencing across donors was assumed in presence/absence analyses. The likely explanation for a cluster of highly shared sequence variants was sequencing artifact. An Asian-associated ancestry cluster reportedly showed fewer N-insertions than the roughly 700-donor mean in a later analysis.

This TCR derives from a woman aged 55-75 years in good health and CMV-seropositive. The sample was PBMCs. V and J are TRBV27 and TRBJ1-5; 8 bases agree with TRBD1. CDR3 bases: TGTGCCAGCAGTTTAAGGGGGACAGGAGGTCAGCCCCAGCATTTT. It yields the protein CASSLRGTGGQPQHF.